The rows below give T cell receptor beta chains drawn from one sample of a study of T cells after yellow fever vaccination. TCRdb re-derived calls from the 5' RACE reads in MiXCR, one entry per CDR3 protein. Of hundreds of thousands of distinct CDR3 sequences listed, more than 3% are singletons. The source material was PBMCs, sampled on the day of the yellow fever booster vaccination. The receptor source for this set is a man younger than 35 who received the YFV17D yellow fever vaccine. Both conserved end residues are part of each CDR3. Each record gives: V gene, J gene, clone size, D gene, CDR3 DNA, CDR3 protein. A D gene is named only where the DNA matches it firmly. Size tells how often a clone was seen (once, few, many) or the class of an expanded clone, and some rows leave it out.

>TRBV4-2|TRBJ2-1|-|TRBD2
TGTGCCAGCAGCCAGGGACTAGCGGGACTCAATGAGCAGTTCTTC
CASSQGLAGLNEQFF
>TRBV28|TRBJ2-5|many|-
TGTGCCAGCAGTTTTCCGGCCCAAGAGACCCAGTACTTC
CASSFPAQETQYF
>TRBV7-3|TRBJ2-3|-|TRBD2
TGTGCCAGCAGCTCGGGACTAGCGGGGGCCTCGGGAGATACGCAGTATTTT
CASSSGLAGASGDTQYF
>TRBV7-2|TRBJ2-5|few|TRBD2
TGTGCCAGCAGCTTAGGTGGTACTAGCGGAAAGCAAGAGACCCAGTACTTC
CASSLGGTSGKQETQYF
>TRBV7-2|TRBJ2-5|-|-
TGTGCCAGCAGCTGGGGTTACAGTGGCCAGTACTTC
CASSWGYSGQYF
>TRBV7-9|TRBJ2-3|-|-
TGTGCCAGCAGGGGTCCCTACACAGATACGCAGTATTTT
CASRGPYTDTQYF
>TRBV18|TRBJ1-1|-|-
TGTGCCAGCTCACCAGTGTTTGTTGGGGAGAACACTGAAGCTTTCTTT
CASSPVFVGENTEAFF
>TRBV5-1|TRBJ2-2|-|-
TGCGCCAGCAGCTTGCCGGAAGCCGGATCCGGGGAGCTGTTTTTT
CASSLPEAGSGELFF
>TRBV4-1|TRBJ2-1|many|TRBD2
TGCGCCAGCAGCCTCCAGGGGCTAGCGGGGGTCGAGCAGTTCTTC
CASSLQGLAGVEQFF
>TRBV20-1|TRBJ2-1|few|-
TGCAGTCTTCTACGGGGGGCCAGTCGGCTGTTCTTC
CSLLRGASRLFF
>TRBV28|TRBJ2-4|-|-
TGTGCCAGCAGTCCCCTCGATGGGGGGAACATTCAGTACTTC
CASSPLDGGNIQYF
>TRBV5-4|TRBJ2-3|many|-
TGTGCCAGCAGCTCCGATAGCACAGATACGCAGTATTTT
CASSSDSTDTQYF
>TRBV20-1|TRBJ2-3|few|-
TGCAGTGCCAGAGGGCAGGGGCTAACAGATACGCAGTATTTT
CSARGQGLTDTQYF
>TRBV24-1|TRBJ2-7|-|-
TGTGCCACCAGTGGACCACTCCATGCTCGATGGCAGTACTTC
CATSGPLHARWQYF
>TRBV10-3|TRBJ2-7|few|TRBD2
TGTGCCATCAGTGACGCGGGGGGGCGCCCCTACGAGCAGTACTTC
CAISDAGGRPYEQYF
>TRBV13|TRBJ2-1|few|TRBD1
TGTGCCAGCAGCTCCCGGGACAGGGATAGGAATGAGCAGTTCTTC
CASSSRDRDRNEQFF
>TRBV7-3|TRBJ2-5|many|TRBD1
TGTGCCAGCAGCTTAGCGACAGGGGTTCAAGAGACCCAGTACTTC
CASSLATGVQETQYF
>TRBV5-6|TRBJ2-1|-|-
TGTGCCAGCAGCTTAGCTCTCCAGGATGAGCAGTTCTTC
CASSLALQDEQFF